Listed below are T cell receptor beta chains from one sample, sequenced in a study of blood T cell repertoires in COVID-19. Sequencing used immunoSEQ multiplex PCR; TCRdb keeps in-frame clones, though not all of them. The table lists tens of thousands of clones, 80% to 95% of them singletons, with under 0.6% in the top ten. Sequenced sample: peripheral blood. Receptors were obtained from a man aged 50 or older with COVID-19, enrolled during active disease. The CDR3 runs from the conserved cysteine through the conserved F or W. A D gene is named only where the DNA matches it firmly. Clone size is stated in some rows and not others, as once, few, many or a class when expanded.

d_gene	abundance	v_gene	j_gene	CDR3aa	CDR3nt
TRBD2	-	TRBV27	TRBJ2-1	CASTGTSGRASNEQFF	TGTGCCAGCACCGGGACCAGCGGGAGGGCCAGTAATGAGCAGTTCTTC
TRBD1	once	TRBV5-1	TRBJ2-7	CASSLTTGESYEQYF	TGCGCCAGCAGCTTGACGACAGGGGAGTCCTACGAGCAGTACTTC
TRBD2	-	TRBV6-1	TRBJ2-3	CASSETRLAATDTQYF	TGTGCCAGCAGTGAAACGAGACTAGCGGCCACAGATACGCAGTATTTT
TRBD1	-	TRBV5-5	TRBJ2-7	CASSPRDRGLAGRNPYEQYF	TGTGCCAGCAGCCCCCGGGACAGGGGGTTAGCGGGGCGCAACCCCTACGAGCAGTACTTC
-	-	TRBV4-3	TRBJ1-3	CASSPTGSRRDTIYF	TGCGCCAGCAGCCCGACAGGTTCTCGACGAGACACCATATATTTT
-	-	TRBV7-2	TRBJ1-4	CASSLELAISTNEKLFF	TGTGCCAGCAGCTTAGAGCTAGCAATATCAACTAATGAAAAACTGTTTTTT
TRBD1	-	TRBV6-5	TRBJ1-1	CASREGAGAFF	TGTGCCAGCAGAGAGGGGGCGGGGGCTTTCTTT
-	-	TRBV7-8	TRBJ1-1	CASSLGRPGDYTEAFF	TGTGCCAGCAGCTTAGGCAGACCCGGAGACTACACTGAAGCTTTCTTT
-	-	TRBV7-8	TRBJ2-1	CASSRGLSNEQFF	TGTGCCAGCAGCCGGGGCCTCAGTAATGAGCAGTTCTTC
-	once	TRBV7-2	TRBJ2-7	CASSFTSLNSYEQYF	TGTGCCAGCAGCTTTACTAGCCTAAACTCCTACGAGCAGTACTTC
TRBD2	-	TRBV5-1	TRBJ2-2	CASSVLAGGAGELFF	TGCGCCAGCAGCGTACTAGCGGGAGGGGCCGGGGAGCTGTTTTTT
-	once	TRBV5-6	TRBJ1-5	CASSLGGGRRINQPQHF	TGTGCCAGCAGCTTGGGAGGAGGGAGGAGAATCAATCAGCCCCAGCATTTT
TRBD1	medium-sized	TRBV27	TRBJ1-6	CASSFGQGTYNSPLHF	TGTGCCAGCAGTTTTGGACAGGGGACGTATAATTCACCCCTCCACTTT
TRBD1	-	TRBV15	TRBJ2-7	CATSSTGQAEEQYF	TGTGCCACCAGTAGCACGGGACAGGCTGAAGAGCAGTACTTC
-	-	TRBV4-1	TRBJ1-4	CASSQDEGHVPTNEKLFF	TGCGCCAGCAGCCAAGATGAAGGACACGTCCCAACTAATGAAAAACTGTTTTTT
-	-	TRBV5-1	TRBJ2-1	CASSPSEPGRGNEQFF	TGCGCCAGCAGCCCCAGTGAGCCCGGGCGGGGAAATGAGCAGTTCTTC
-	-	TRBV6-4	TRBJ2-3	CASSVERTDTQYF	TGTGCCAGCAGTGTAGAACGCACAGATACGCAGTATTTT
TRBD1	-	TRBV10-3	TRBJ2-7	CAISPHDRAYEQYF	TGTGCCATCAGTCCTCACGACAGGGCATACGAGCAGTACTTC
-	-	TRBV10-3	TRBJ2-6	CAISSARAGANVLTF	TGTGCCATCAGCTCAGCCCGGGCTGGGGCCAACGTCCTGACTTTC
TRBD1	-	TRBV6-5	TRBJ2-5	CASRGTAQETQYF	TGTGCCAGCAGAGGGACAGCCCAAGAGACCCAGTACTTC
-	-	TRBV4-1	TRBJ1-1	CASSQSGRGTLNTEAFF	TGCGCCAGCAGCCAATCGGGCAGGGGTACCCTGAACACTGAAGCTTTCTTT
-	-	TRBV7-9	TRBJ2-3	CASGPQPGRLYTDTQYF	TGTGCCAGCGGGCCTCAGCCAGGGAGGCTCTACACAGATACGCAGTATTTT
TRBD1	-	TRBV7-8	TRBJ2-4	CASSLRGSPKNIQYF	TGTGCCAGCAGCCTCAGGGGGTCCCCTAAAAACATTCAGTACTTC
TRBD2	-	TRBV5-1	TRBJ2-2	CASSLEGGTNTGELFF	TGCGCCAGCAGCTTGGAGGGAGGGACCAACACCGGGGAGCTGTTTTTT
TRBD2	-	TRBV7-9	TRBJ2-7	CASSLTSGRVYEQYF	TGTGCCAGCAGCTTGACTAGCGGGAGGGTGTACGAGCAGTACTTC
-	once	TRBV5-7	TRBJ1-4	CASSLVAGVETNEKLFF	TGTGCCAGCAGCTTGGTGGCCGGGGTCGAGACTAATGAAAAACTGTTTTTT
-	-	TRBV30	TRBJ2-3	CAWSRGTEDPDTQYF	TGTGCCTGGAGTCGGGGGACAGAAGATCCAGATACGCAGTATTTT
-	-	TRBV3-1/TRBV3-2	TRBJ2-5	CASSQGNWRDQETQYF	TGTGCCAGCAGCCAAGGGAATTGGCGGGACCAAGAGACCCAGTACTTC
TRBD2	-	TRBV5-1	TRBJ2-3	CASSSLAGGNTDTQYF	TGCGCCAGCAGCTCCCTAGCGGGAGGGAACACAGATACGCAGTATTTT
-	-	TRBV5-6	TRBJ1-1	CASSLQGKMNTEAFF	TGTGCCAGCAGCTTGCAGGGTAAAATGAACACTGAAGCTTTCTTT
TRBD1	-	TRBV29-1	TRBJ1-1	CSVGDRGEAFF	TGCAGCGTTGGGGACAGGGGTGAAGCTTTCTTT
TRBD1	once	TRBV2	TRBJ1-5	CASSVGQGVQPQHF	TGTGCCAGCAGTGTTGGACAGGGAGTTCAGCCCCAGCATTTT
-	-	TRBV19	TRBJ2-2	CASSGPGLNTGELFF	TGTGCCAGTAGTGGACCGGGACTTAACACCGGGGAGCTGTTTTTT
-	-	TRBV19	TRBJ2-7	CATQTASYEQYF	TGTGCCACTCAGACAGCGTCCTACGAGCAGTACTTC
TRBD2	-	TRBV3-1/TRBV3-2	TRBJ2-7	CASSTKFSGRANPYEQYF	TGTGCCAGCAGCACCAAGTTTAGCGGGAGGGCCAATCCCTACGAGCAGTACTTC
TRBD1	-	TRBV28	TRBJ2-7	CASSTPGQGGYEQYF	TGTGCCAGCAGTACCCCGGGACAGGGGGGCTACGAGCAGTACTTC
TRBD2	-	TRBV7-2	TRBJ2-7	CASSLGGRALYEQYF	TGTGCCAGCAGCTTAGGCGGGAGGGCCCTGTACGAGCAGTACTTC
-	-	TRBV20-1	TRBJ1-5	CSASTGPNQPQHF	TGCAGTGCTAGTACAGGGCCCAATCAGCCCCAGCATTTT
-	-	TRBV5-1	TRBJ2-1	CASSPGVRGYNEQFF	TGCGCCAGCAGCCCCGGAGTTAGGGGCTACAATGAGCAGTTCTTC
-	-	TRBV10-3	TRBJ2-3	CAISARSSGPTDTQYF	TGTGCCATCAGTGCGCGGTCGAGCGGACCCACAGATACGCAGTATTTT
-	-	TRBV21-1	TRBJ1-3	CASSKEFGDSSGNTIYF	TGTGCCAGCAGCAAAGAGTTCGGGGACAGCTCTGGAAACACCATATATTTT
TRBD1	-	TRBV6-5	TRBJ1-1	CASRRQGIPNTEAFF	TGTGCCAGCAGGAGACAGGGAATCCCCAACACTGAAGCTTTCTTT